This TCR beta chain was captured in a study of identical twins. Study results and limitations: In monozygotic twins, models underestimated the sharing of out-of-frame TCR alpha.

Regarding this clonotype: No antigen is known for it.

It was template switching that added a universal primer site, and there were unique molecular identifiers on the cDNA. TCRdb reprocessed the 5' RACE reads with MiXCR, giving one entry per CDR3 protein. Found here are more than 200,000 distinct CDR3 sequences, over 12% of them singletons; the top ten hold approximately 10%. CDR1 is SGHRS and CDR2 is YFSETQ in the germline V gene. This CDR3 is 15 amino acids long. With 2 bases removed from V and 7 bases from J, the gap between germline ends came to 13 bases. The sequenced material came from memory (CD45RO+) T cells sorted from blood. This TCR was recovered from a woman between 18 and 29 years old in good health. This rearrangement joins TRBV5-1 to TRBJ1-6, with a tentative D call TRBD1 (6 bases). CDR3 nucleotides: TGCGCCAGCAGCTTAGCAGGGGAAAGGAATTCACCCCTCCACTTT. This sequence encodes CASSLAGERNSPLHF.